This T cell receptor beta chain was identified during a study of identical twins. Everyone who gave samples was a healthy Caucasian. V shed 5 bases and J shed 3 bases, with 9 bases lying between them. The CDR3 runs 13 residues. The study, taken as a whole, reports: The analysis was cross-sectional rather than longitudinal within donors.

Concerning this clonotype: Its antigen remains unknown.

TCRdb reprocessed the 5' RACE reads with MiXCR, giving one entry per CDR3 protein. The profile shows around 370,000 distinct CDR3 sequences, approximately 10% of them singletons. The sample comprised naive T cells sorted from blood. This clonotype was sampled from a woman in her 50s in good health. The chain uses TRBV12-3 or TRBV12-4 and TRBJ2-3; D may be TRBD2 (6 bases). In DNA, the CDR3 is TGTGCCAGCAGTCGCGGGACTACAGATACGCAGTATTTT. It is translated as CASSRGTTDTQYF.